The 3 T cell receptor beta chains below all came from one sample that was sequenced in a study of long-term antiretroviral therapy in people with HIV. The immunoSEQ assay was v3.0, run at survey level. Sequencing used immunoSEQ multiplex PCR; TCRdb keeps in-frame clones, though not all of them. The profile covers about 34,000 clones, with under 90% appearing a single time and 7.9% taken by the ten largest. The sample here was unsorted PBMCs, taken 0.4 years before starting antiretroviral therapy. The receptors originated from a man younger than 30 with HIV.

The chain carries TRBV7-2 and TRBJ1-6; D gene uncertain. This CDR3 has 14 residues. V gave up 4 bases and J gave up 7 bases, with 11 bases separating them. Germline V gene lookup returns CDR1 SGHTA and CDR2 FQGNSA. The CDR3: CASSSVAGNSPLHF. DNA of the CDR3: TGTGCCAGCAGCTCGGTTGCTGGAAATTCACCCCTCCACTTT.

This clone appeared a few times. The chain is built from TRBV10-3 and TRBJ1-5, with a weak D call TRBD1 (5 bases). CDR3 length: 13 residues. Trimming cost V 6 bases and J 0 bases, with 6 bases left between them. The V gene's germline CDR1 is ENHRY and CDR2 SYGVKD. For the CDR3, the DNA is TGTGCCATCAGCAGGGATAGCAATCAGCCCCAGCATTTT. Translating it yields CAISRDSNQPQHF.

The chain links TRBV7-9 to TRBJ2-5; 11 bases line up with TRBD2. CDR3 length equals 19 residues. Germline V lookup: CDR1 SEHNR, CDR2 FQNEAQ (reference sequence). V was pared by 5 bases and J by 3 bases, with 17 bases of the junction left unmatched. CDR3 in amino acids: CASSAEYWVLAGGEETQYF. CDR3 in DNA: TGTGCCAGCAGCGCCGAATATTGGGTCCTAGCGGGAGGAGAAGAGACCCAGTACTTC. The variable domain in full, completed from reference TRBV7-9 and TRBJ2-5, reads DTGVSQNPRHKITKRGQNVTFRCDPISEHNRLYWYRQTLGQGPEFLTYFQNEAQLEKSRLLSDRFSAERPKGSFSTLEIQRTEQGDSAMYLCASSAEYWVLAGGEETQYFGPGTRLLVL.